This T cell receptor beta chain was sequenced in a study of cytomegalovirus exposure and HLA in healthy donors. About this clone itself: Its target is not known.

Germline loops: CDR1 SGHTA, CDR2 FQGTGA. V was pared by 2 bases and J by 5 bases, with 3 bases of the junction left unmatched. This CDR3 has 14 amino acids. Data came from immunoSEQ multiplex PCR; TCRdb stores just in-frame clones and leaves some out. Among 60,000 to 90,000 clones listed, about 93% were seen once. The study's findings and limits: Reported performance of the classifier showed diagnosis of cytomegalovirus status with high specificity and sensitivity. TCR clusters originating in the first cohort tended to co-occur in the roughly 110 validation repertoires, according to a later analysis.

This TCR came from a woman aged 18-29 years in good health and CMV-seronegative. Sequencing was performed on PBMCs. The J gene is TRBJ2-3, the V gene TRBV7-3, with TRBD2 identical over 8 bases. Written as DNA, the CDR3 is TGTGCCAGCAGCTTACGGGGGGGCCGAGATACGCAGTATTTT. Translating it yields CASSLRGGRDTQYF. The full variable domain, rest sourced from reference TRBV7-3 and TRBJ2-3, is GAGVSQTPSNKVTEKGKYVELRCDPISGHTALYWYRQSLGQGPEFLIYFQGTGAADDSGLPNDRFFAVRPEGSVSTLKIQRTERGDSAVYLCASSLRGGRDTQYFGPGTRLTVL.